One sample yielded the 21 T cell receptor beta chains listed below, sequenced in a study of blood T cell repertoires in COVID-19. Profiled with immunoSEQ multiplex PCR; TCRdb holds only in-frame clones, not every one. The sample has roughly 100,000 clones, about 90% seen once. The specimen sequenced was peripheral blood. Receptors originate from a man aged 50-59 years in a cohort sampled during active COVID-19.

The genes are TRBV5-1 and TRBJ2-2; weak D call: TRBD2 (7 bases). V was clipped by 4 bases and J by 0 bases, with 13 bases between them. The CDR3 has 16 amino acids. Germline CDR1 reads SGHRS; CDR2 reads YFSETQ. CDR3 DNA: TGCGCCAGCAGCAGCGGGACAAGTGCGAACACCGGGGAGCTGTTTTTT. Translated, it gives CASSSGTSANTGELFF.

This clone was detected only a few times. The chain recombines TRBV7-9 with TRBJ1-6; D is unresolved. Germline V gene data show CDR1 as SEHNR and CDR2 as FQNEAQ (reference sequence). CDR3 size: 14 residues. The V and J ends lost 1 base and 6 bases respectively, with 7 bases between them. CDR3 amino acids: CASSLDVLNSPLHF. CDR3 bases: TGTGCCAGCAGCTTAGATGTTCTTAATTCACCCCTCCACTTT.

This chain uses TRBV28 with TRBJ1-2; 8 positions match TRBD1. V shed 3 bases, J shed 4 bases, and the junction held 16 bases outside the gene matches. This CDR3 region has 18 residues. The germline V gene encodes CDR1 MDHEN and CDR2 SYDVKM. CDR3 region: CASSLAPPRQGLLYGYTF. CDR3 bases: TGTGCCAGCAGTTTGGCGCCGCCGCGACAGGGGCTCCTCTATGGCTACACCTTC.

This chain links TRBV28 with TRBJ2-7, with D perhaps TRBD2 (5 bases). There are 14 residues in the CDR3. Germline-derived CDR1 and CDR2 are MDHEN and SYDVKM. V dropped 6 bases and J dropped 5 bases, with 17 bases sitting between them. In DNA, the CDR3 is TGTGCCAGCAGCCGACCAGGAGGCTTTGACGAGCAGTACTTC. It is translated as CASSRPGGFDEQYF.

In this sample, this clone turned up a few times. The chain recombines TRBV6-2 or TRBV6-3 with TRBJ2-4, with 7 bases aligning to TRBD1. The V gene's germline CDR1 is MNHEY and CDR2 SVGEGT. There are 13 residues in the CDR3. The V gene end was trimmed by 5 bases and the J gene end by 6 bases; junction bases not matched to a gene: 4. This CDR3 reads CASSQGQRNIQYF. The CDR3 DNA sequence: TGTGCCAGCAGTCAGGGACAGAGAAACATTCAGTACTTC.

The chain has TRBV6-1 and TRBJ2-1, with 12 bases identical to TRBD1. CDR3 length: 16 residues. Trimming removed 4 bases from V and 6 bases from J; junction bases left unmatched: 7. Germline assignment: CDR1 MNHNS and CDR2 SASEGT. The CDR3 region has the DNA TGTGCCAGCAGTGTCCACGGGACAGGGGGCCTCAATGAGCAGTTCTTC. Residues: CASSVHGTGGLNEQFF.

The chain combines TRBV5-1 with TRBJ1-2, with 7 bases lining up with TRBD1. Germline assignment: CDR1 SGHRS and CDR2 YFSETQ. Trimming cost V 3 bases and J 1 base; bases outside gene matches: 6. The CDR3 is 15 amino acids. CDR3 sequence reads: CASSSPGQSNYGYTF. As DNA, the CDR3 is TGCGCCAGCAGCTCACCGGGACAGAGTAACTATGGCTACACCTTC.

The chain couples TRBV7-8 to TRBJ1-5, with D tentatively TRBD1 (6 bases). The CDR3 covers 17 residues. Per germline, CDR1 SGHVS and CDR2 FQNEAQ. Deletions cut 0 bases from V and 6 bases from J, with 18 bases between. The CDR3 coding sequence is TGTGCCAGCAGCTTAGCGATCGGGGGGGCGCAGGGTCAGCCCCAGCATTTT. Translated, it gives CASSLAIGGAQGQPQHF.

This chain connects TRBV27 to TRBJ2-3, with TRBD2 matching over 8 bases. The CDR3 loop spans 17 amino acids. Trimming at V came to 6 bases and at J to 7 bases, leaving 18 bases not matched to a gene. Germline CDR1 is MNHEY and CDR2 is SMNVEV (reference sequence). CDR3: CASSTRGGTTSLYTQYF. CDR3 DNA sequence: TGTGCCAGCAGCACTCGGGGGGGGACTACATCCCTGTATACGCAGTATTTT.

This clone has just one count. The V call is TRBV7-6, the J call TRBJ2-5, with D perhaps matching TRBD2 (6 bases). Germline values: CDR1 SGHVS, CDR2 FNYEAQ. This CDR3 has 13 residues. The V end was cut by 8 bases, the J end by 1 base, with 11 bases between. DNA of the CDR3: TGTGCCAGCGGCGGGGTAAGCCAAGAGACCCAGTACTTC. It codes for CASGGVSQETQYF.

The J gene is TRBJ2-2, the V gene TRBV9; D uncertain. Germline CDR1 is SGDLS and CDR2 is YYNGEE. V gave up 3 bases and J gave up 7 bases, with 7 bases separating them. This CDR3 region has 12 residues. Here the CDR3 DNA reads TGTGCCAGCAGCGCAACAGTCGGGGAGCTGTTTTTT. Its translation: CASSATVGELFF.

The J gene is TRBJ2-7, the V gene TRBV9, with 7 bases lining up with TRBD1. Germline V gene data show CDR1 as SGDLS and CDR2 as YYNGEE. V lost 0 bases, J lost 4 bases, and 4 bases stayed unmatched. CDR3 length: 14 residues. DNA of the CDR3: TGTGCCAGCAGCGTAGCTGGCAGGGGGTACGAGCAGTACTTC. Residues: CASSVAGRGYEQYF.

V and J are TRBV4-3 and TRBJ2-7, with TRBD2 matching 9 bases. This CDR3 contains 15 residues. Germline V lookup: CDR1 LGHNA, CDR2 YSLEER. J gave up 2 bases and V 4 bases, and 6 bases lay outside the gene matches. DNA of the CDR3: TGCGCCAGCAGCCGTGGGGCGGGGGGGACCTACGAGCAGTACTTC. Encoded protein: CASSRGAGGTYEQYF.

The chain employs TRBV27 and TRBJ1-5; perhaps TRBD1 as D (5 bases). From germline, CDR1 is MNHEY and CDR2 SMNVEV (reference sequence). CDR3 length: 15 amino acids. Trimming pared 6 bases from V and 3 bases from J, leaving 15 bases between. The CDR3 is CASSLIAGHNQPQHF. For the CDR3, the DNA is TGTGCCAGCAGCCTTATAGCAGGGCACAATCAGCCCCAGCATTTT.

The chain couples TRBV18 to TRBJ2-2; 9 nucleotides line up with TRBD1. J lost 4 bases, V lost 5 bases, and 11 bases had no gene match. The CDR3 is 17 amino acids. CDR1 and CDR2 from the germline V gene are KGHSH and LQKENI. CDR3 DNA sequence: TGTGCCAGCTCAACCGAATTCTTGGACAGGGGCACCGGGGAGCTGTTTTTT. Its protein product is CASSTEFLDRGTGELFF.

The chain carries TRBV3-1 (or the pseudogene TRBV3-2) and TRBJ2-7; D is perhaps TRBD2 (5 bases). From germline, CDR1 is LGHDT and CDR2 YNNKEL (reference sequence). The CDR3 is 15 residues long. Between the trimmed V and J ends, which lost 1 base and 3 bases, there was a span of 13 bases. As DNA, the CDR3 is TGTGCCAGCAGCCAAGGGGCAGGAGGTCGCTACGAGCAGTACTTC. Amino acids: CASSQGAGGRYEQYF.

The chain couples TRBV28 to TRBJ2-1; 11 nucleotides match TRBD1. The germline V gene has CDR1 MDHEN and CDR2 SYDVKM. The CDR3 totals 14 residues. V trimming: 6 bases; J trimming: 15 bases; junction bases outside the gene matches: 13. The CDR3 protein is CASRQPGQGARRFF. CDR3 DNA: TGTGCCAGCAGACAACCCGGACAGGGGGCGAGGCGGTTCTTC.

V usage is TRBV11-1 and J usage is TRBJ1-1; 8 bases are shared with TRBD1. CDR3 length equals 14 residues. Germline V gives CDR1 SGHAT, CDR2 FQDESV (reference sequence). The V segment lost 5 bases and the J segment 4 bases; nucleotides outside the gene matches: 6. In nucleotides, the CDR3 is TGTGCCAGCAGCCTCCGGACAGGGAGCACTGAAGCTTTCTTT. It specifies CASSLRTGSTEAFF.

In nucleotides, the CDR3 is TGTGCCATCAGGACAGCGTCGAACACCGGGGAGCTGTTTTTT. Translated, it gives CAIRTASNTGELFF. The rearrangement links TRBV10-3 to TRBJ2-2; maybe TRBD1 (5 bases). CDR1 is ENHRY, CDR2 SYGVKD, per germline. The CDR3 length is 14 residues. Trimming pared 6 bases from V and 0 bases from J, leaving 8 bases between.

The V gene is TRBV18, the J gene TRBJ1-2; TRBD1 agrees at 7 bases. CDR3 length equals 15 residues. The germline V gene encodes CDR1 KGHSH and CDR2 LQKENI. V lost 4 bases and J lost 2; bases outside the gene matches: 7. The CDR3 bases are TGTGCCAGCTCACTCACGGGACAGTTAAACTATGGCTACACCTTC. This translates into CASSLTGQLNYGYTF.

This chain uses TRBV24-1 with TRBJ2-2; TRBD1 matches 9 bases. This CDR3 has 19 amino acids. V was clipped by 4 bases and J by 4 bases; unmatched bases: 15. Germline-derived CDR1 and CDR2 are KGHDR and SFDVKD. The CDR3 sequence: CATSDPSPGQGGGTGELFF. The CDR3 DNA is TGTGCCACCAGTGACCCCTCCCCGGGACAGGGTGGCGGCACCGGGGAGCTGTTTTTT.